This entry describes one T cell receptor (beta chain). Its cognate antigen is unknown. This sample is part of a study of T-cell memory formation after mild COVID-19. On the study more broadly: Clustering of TCRs was largely donor specific.

General observations from the study: Second-wave clones that peaked on day 37 lacked confirmed SARS-CoV-2 specificity. Later expanders leaned CD4+, whereas day 15 to 85 contracting clones were balanced CD4/CD8.

TCRdb called the 5' RACE reads again in MiXCR, with one record for every CDR3 protein. The sample lists hundreds of thousands of distinct CDR3 sequences; 20% to 25% were seen once. This CDR3 is built from 15 residues. Germline loops: CDR1 LNHDA, CDR2 SQIVND (reference sequence). The J segment lost 0 bases and the V segment lost 3 bases, leaving 1 base of the junction unmatched. The sequence was collected from an adult woman who had mild COVID-19 (a few samples of this study predate the infection). Cell type and time point are not known. Material: PBMCs or a T cell subset sorted from them (not recorded which). The chain carries TRBV19 and TRBJ2-3; 9 bases align to TRBD1. CDR3 protein: CASSMGTGSTDTQYF. CDR3 DNA: TGTGCCAGTAGTATGGGGACAGGGAGCACAGATACGCAGTATTTT.